This T cell receptor beta chain was observed in a study of OX40 agonist ivuxolimab in advanced cancers. On the study more broadly: The drug used for patients, ivuxolimab, was an agonistic anti-OX40 (CD134) antibody. Study outcomes and limitations: Some of the nonresponding patients also showed low levels of normalized T-cell clonal expansion. Expanded clones tended on average to be more numerous among CD8+ T cells than CD4+.

Clones were sequenced by immunoSEQ multiplex PCR, and TCRdb holds only the in-frame ones, with some missing. The sample contains approximately 110,000 clones, 85% to 95% of which appear only once. Prior autoimmune disease or systemic immunosuppression barred patients. Concerning this clone: Its antigen is unknown.

Trimming pared 10 bases from V and 7 bases from J, leaving 17 bases between. CDR3 length: 13 residues. Looked up from germline, CDR1 is MDHEN and CDR2 is SYDVKM. The TCR comes from an adult with an advanced solid tumor such as melanoma, head and neck, liver or kidney cancer. This material consisted of CD4+ or CD8+ T cells sorted from blood, taken in a trial of the OX40 agonist ivuxolimab. The chain is built from TRBV28 and TRBJ2-1, with D possibly matching TRBD2 (6 bases). DNA of the CDR3: TGTGCCACCTCAACACTAGCCCTAAATGAGCAGTTCTTC. Protein product: CATSTLALNEQFF.